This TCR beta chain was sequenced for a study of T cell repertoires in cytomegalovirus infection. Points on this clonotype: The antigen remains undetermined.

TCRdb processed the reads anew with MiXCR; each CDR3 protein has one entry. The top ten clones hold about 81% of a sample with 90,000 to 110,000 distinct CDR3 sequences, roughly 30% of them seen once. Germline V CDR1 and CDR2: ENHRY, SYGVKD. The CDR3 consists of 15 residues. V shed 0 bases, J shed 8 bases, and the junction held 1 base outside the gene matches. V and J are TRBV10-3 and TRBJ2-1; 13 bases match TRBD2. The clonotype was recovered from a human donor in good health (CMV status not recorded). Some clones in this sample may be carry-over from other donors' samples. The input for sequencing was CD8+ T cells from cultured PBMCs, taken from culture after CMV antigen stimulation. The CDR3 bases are TGTGCCATCAGTGAGTCAGGACTAGCGGGAGATGAGCAGTTCTTC. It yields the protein CAISESGLAGDEQFF.